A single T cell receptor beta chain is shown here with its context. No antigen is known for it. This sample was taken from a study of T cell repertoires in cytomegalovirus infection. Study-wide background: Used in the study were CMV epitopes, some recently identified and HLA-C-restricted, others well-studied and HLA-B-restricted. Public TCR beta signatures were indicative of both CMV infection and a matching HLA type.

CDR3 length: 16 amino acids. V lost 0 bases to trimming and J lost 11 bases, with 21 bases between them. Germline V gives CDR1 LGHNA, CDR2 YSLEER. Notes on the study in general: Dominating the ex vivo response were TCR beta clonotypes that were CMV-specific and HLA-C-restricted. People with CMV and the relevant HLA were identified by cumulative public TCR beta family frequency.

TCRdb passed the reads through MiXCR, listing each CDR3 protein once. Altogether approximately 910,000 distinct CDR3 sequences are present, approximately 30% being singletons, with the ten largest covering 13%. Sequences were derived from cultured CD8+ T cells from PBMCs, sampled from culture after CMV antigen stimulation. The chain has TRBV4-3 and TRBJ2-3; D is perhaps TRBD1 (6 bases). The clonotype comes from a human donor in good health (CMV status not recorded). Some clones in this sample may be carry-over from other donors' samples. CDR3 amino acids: CASSQESGDNEFEQYF. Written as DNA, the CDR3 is TGCGCCAGCAGCCAAGAGTCAGGGGACAACGAATTTGAGCAGTATTTT.